The T cell receptor beta chain described here comes from a study of shared clonotypes between healthy human individuals. Broader study findings: The study found about 5% of naive CD4 clonotypes shared across a handful of donors.

As for this clone: Its antigen is not known.

The donor cohort consisted entirely of Caucasian adults residing in Nashville, Tennessee. Execution of the assay was at deep level. The protocol was immunoSEQ multiplex PCR, while the TCRdb copy is restricted to in-frame clones and leaves out a portion. The sample has 2 million to 2.5 million clones, approximately 95% seen once. The CDR3 runs 16 residues. The ends lost 0 bases at V and 8 bases at J; junction bases unmatched: 6. Germline values: CDR1 SGHTA, CDR2 FQGNSA. This chain links TRBV7-2 with TRBJ2-1, with 11 bases aligning to TRBD2. This TCR was sampled from a man between 18 and 35 years old in good health. Material: naive CD4+ T cells sorted from blood. Described subset: CD45RA+ positively selected. The CDR3, as DNA: TGTGCCAGCAGCTTAGCGGAACTAGCGGGAGTGCATGAGCAGTTCTTC. It codes for CASSLAELAGVHEQFF.